What follows are 13 T cell receptor beta chains derived from one specimen sequenced in a study of CXCR3-negative and CXCR3-positive naive CD8 T cells (dated by TCRdb to about 2019). Broad study findings and their caveats: Compared with CXCR3-negative naive cells, CXCR3-positive naive cells had TRB CDR3s with higher hydrophobicity (lower Kidera factor 4), lower energy, and higher strength and volume indices.

The sequencer was a NextSeq 550. The Human TCR Profiling Kit (MiLaboratory) was used to make UMI-labeled 5' RACE TRB cDNA libraries. Following reprocessing of the reads by TCRdb, the data hold one row per CDR3 protein sequence and no DNA is available. The data table for this sample lists some 64,000 distinct CDR3 sequences. 0.8% of the sample belongs to the ten largest clones. Their specific antigens are unknown. Sequencing input: naive CXCR3+ CD8+ T cells from blood. What the cell subset or site label conveys for this sample: CD45RO-CCR7+CD27+CD95- naive CD8+ T cells expressing CXCR3 (TNR3+). The receptor set was obtained from a human donor in good health. Some clones in this sample may be carry-over from other donors' samples.

The gene calls are TRBV9 and TRBJ2-5; TCRdb returns TRBD2, unconfirmable since there is no DNA. Per the germline V gene, CDR1 is SGDLS and CDR2 is YYNGEE. CDR3 size: 15 residues. This CDR3 reads CASSVAGTAQETQYF.

The CDR3 here is CSVSGQGATNEKLFF. The chain couples TRBV29-1 to TRBJ1-4; as DNA is missing, the TRBD1 call by TCRdb cannot be tested. The germline V gene has CDR1 SQVTM and CDR2 ANQGSEA. The CDR3 runs 15 residues.

The rearrangement joins TRBV28 to TRBJ1-1. Germline V lookup: CDR1 MDHEN, CDR2 SYDVKM. The CDR3 runs 14 residues. Here the CDR3 reads CASSLSGYYTEAFF.

The rearrangement uses TRBV28 and TRBJ2-5; TCRdb outputs TRBD2, but without DNA this stays unchecked. The CDR3 is 16 amino acids. The germline V gene has CDR1 MDHEN and CDR2 SYDVKM. The CDR3 loop reads CASSPPGRADQETQYF.

V is TRBV6-5 and J is TRBJ2-5; TCRdb calls TRBD2, which cannot be checked without DNA. The CDR3 consists of 15 residues. Germline CDR1 and CDR2: MNHEY and SVGAGI. CDR3 amino acids: CASSYFVSSGETQYF.

CDR3 sequence reads: CSAPGFETQYF. V usage is TRBV20-1 and J usage is TRBJ2-5; TCRdb gives TRBD1 as the D gene, but with no DNA this cannot be confirmed. The CDR3 has 11 residues. Germline V gene data show CDR1 as DFQATT and CDR2 as SNEGSKA (reference sequence).

The rearrangement uses TRBV7-8 and TRBJ2-3; TCRdb's D gene call, TRBD1, goes unchecked for lack of DNA. Germline V gives CDR1 SGHVS, CDR2 FQNEAQ. The CDR3 sequence is 17 residues long. Here the CDR3 reads CASSKDGTQRGIQSQYF.

J is TRBJ1-5 and V is TRBV12-3 or TRBV12-4; checking the TCRdb D call of TRBD1 is not possible without DNA. The CDR3 runs 17 residues. CDR3 residues: CASSPPGEAGGGQPQHF.

The J gene is TRBJ2-7, the V gene TRBV6-2 or TRBV6-3; TCRdb outputs TRBD2, but without DNA this stays unchecked. CDR3 length: 18 residues. The germline gives CDR1 MNHEY, CDR2 SVGEGT. CDR3 region: CASSYNTITGTAAYEQYF.

The chain couples TRBV9 to TRBJ2-1. This CDR3 is 15 amino acids long. Germline CDR1 SGDLS, CDR2 YYNGEE. CDR3 sequence: CASSVDSNTYNEQFF.

The chain recombines TRBV7-9 with TRBJ1-3; the D call of TRBD1 rests on TCRdb alone, since no DNA is present to check it. This CDR3 has 15 amino acids. Germline V gene lookup returns CDR1 SEHNR and CDR2 FQNEAQ (reference sequence). CDR3 protein: CASSLHRGPGYTIYF. The full variable domain, completed using reference TRBV7-9 and TRBJ1-3, is DTGVSQNPRHKITKRGQNVTFRCDPISEHNRLYWYRQTLGQGPEFLTYFQNEAQLEKSRLLSDRFSAERPKGSFSTLEIQRTEQGDSAMYLCASSLHRGPGYTIYFGEGSWLTVV.

V and J are TRBV28 and TRBJ1-2. The CDR3 loop spans 14 amino acids. Looked up from germline, CDR1 is MDHEN and CDR2 is SYDVKM. The CDR3 sequence: CASSLEAAHRGYTF.

The gene calls are TRBV7-2 and TRBJ1-1. The length of the CDR3 is 13 residues. CDR1 is SGHTA and CDR2 is FQGNSA in the germline V gene. The CDR3 here is CASSLGVNLEAFF.